Below, 19 T cell receptor beta chains from the same sample are listed, as sequenced in a study of cytomegalovirus exposure and HLA in healthy donors. PCR amplification relied on 60 Vbeta primers (plus 13 Jbeta primers). Repertoires were generated with immunoSEQ multiplex PCR, while TCRdb's copy carries only in-frame clones and drops some. The sample consists of 150,000 to 200,000 clones, roughly 79% of them appearing once. The source material was PBMCs. These receptors all come from a woman aged 45-65 years in good health and CMV-seronegative.

This chain connects TRBV7-9 to TRBJ1-1; 8 bases agree with TRBD1. The CDR3 has 17 amino acids. CDR1 is SEHNR, CDR2 FQNEAQ, per germline (reference sequence). The junction had 9 bases not matched to a gene; V was cut back by 3 bases and J by 0 bases. This chain's CDR3 is CASSFYRGGDLNTEAFF. The CDR3 DNA is TGTGCCAGCAGCTTCTACAGGGGGGGAGACTTGAACACTGAAGCTTTCTTT.

This chain uses TRBV28 with TRBJ1-6; unclear D gene. The CDR3 length is 13 residues. CDR1 is MDHEN, CDR2 SYDVKM, per germline. V was cut by 2 bases and J by 6 bases, with 5 bases left in between. DNA for the CDR3: TGTGCCAGCAGTTTAAACAGTAATTCACCCCTCCACTTT. Protein sequence: CASSLNSNSPLHF.

As concerns this clone: Germline is not matched at one junction end, which may reflect a read error. The J gene is TRBJ2-1, the V gene TRBV7-9; a weak D match, TRBD2 (6 bases). This CDR3 has 17 residues. Germline V lookup: CDR1 SEHNR, CDR2 FQNEAQ (reference sequence). As DNA, the CDR3 is TGTTCCAGCAGCTTTCGTTTAAGCGGCCTGGAGGGCAATGAGCAGTTCTTC. Amino acid sequence: CSSSFRLSGLEGNEQFF.

The V and J genes are TRBV10-3 and TRBJ2-7, with D perhaps TRBD2 (5 bases). Trimming took 0 bases from V and 4 from J, leaving 13 bases between them. CDR1 ENHRY and CDR2 SYGVKD come from the germline V gene. This CDR3 comprises 15 residues. As DNA, the CDR3 is TGTGCCATCAGTGAGTCGAGGGCTAGGGAATACGAGCAGTACTTC. It encodes CAISESRAREYEQYF.

V usage is TRBV13 and J usage is TRBJ1-1; a possible D gene is TRBD1 (5 bases). Germline CDR1 reads PRHDT; CDR2 reads FYEKMQ (reference sequence). The CDR3 loop spans 16 amino acids. V was cut by 4 bases and J by 3 bases, with 18 bases left in between. The CDR3 DNA sequence: TGTGCCAGCAGCTCTCATCATCAGAAAGGGGACACTGAAGCTTTCTTT. Translating it yields CASSSHHQKGDTEAFF.

In DNA form, the CDR3 reads TGTGCCAGCAGTTCTACAGGCGCTAATTCACCCCTCCACTTT. Its translation is CASSSTGANSPLHF. The V call is TRBV27, the J call TRBJ1-6; TRBD1 might be the D (5 bases). The ends were cut back, 4 bases at V and 6 bases at J, with 10 bases in the middle. Germline-derived CDR1 and CDR2 are MNHEY and SMNVEV (reference sequence). CDR3 length: 14 amino acids.

This clone was found once. The chain employs TRBV9 and TRBJ2-3; 7 bases agree with TRBD2. Per germline, CDR1 SGDLS and CDR2 YYNGEE. V lost 0 bases, J lost 3 bases, and 4 bases stayed unmatched. The CDR3 spans 15 residues. CDR3 amino acids: CASSVELAATDTQYF. The CDR3 coding sequence is TGTGCCAGCAGCGTAGAGCTAGCGGCGACAGATACGCAGTATTTT.

The chain carries TRBV7-2 and TRBJ2-2; tentatively, D is TRBD1 (8 bases). Germline values: CDR1 SGHTA, CDR2 FQGNSA. The V end lost 5 bases, the J end lost 5 bases, and 18 bases lay between the germline ends. The CDR3 runs to 16 residues. The CDR3 sequence is CASSKGGWDRTGELFF. The CDR3 nucleotides read TGTGCCAGCAGCAAGGGAGGGTGGGACAGGACCGGGGAGCTGTTTTTT.

V usage is TRBV9 and J usage is TRBJ1-1; 8 bases are a match to TRBD1. The CDR3 runs to 15 residues. Trimming took 3 bases from V and 3 from J; bases not matched to a gene: 7. Germline CDR1 SGDLS, CDR2 YYNGEE. The CDR3 sequence is CASSGAGGLDTEAFF. The CDR3 DNA is TGTGCCAGCAGCGGGGCAGGGGGCTTGGACACTGAAGCTTTCTTT. The whole variable domain, remainder taken from reference TRBV9 and TRBJ1-1, is DSGVTQTPKHLITATGQRVTLRCSPRSGDLSVYWYQQSLDQGLQFLIQYYNGEERAKGNILERFSAQQFPDLHSELNLSSLELGDSALYFCASSGAGGLDTEAFFGQGTRLTVV.

The rearrangement links TRBV27 to TRBJ2-5, with a possible D match to TRBD1 (6 bases). Matching the DNA end better, TRBJ2-7 makes the J call doubtful. This CDR3 contains 14 residues. Per the germline V gene, CDR1 is MNHEY and CDR2 is SMNVEV (reference sequence). The CDR3 region is CASSSYRETYEQYF. The CDR3 DNA sequence: TGTGCCAGCAGTTCCTACAGGGAGACCTACGAGCAGTACTTC.

The chain carries TRBV30 and TRBJ2-7; TRBD1 agrees at 8 bases. The CDR3 has 15 amino acids. V shed 0 bases and J 3 bases; nucleotides not matched to a gene: 7. Germline loops: CDR1 GTSNPN, CDR2 SVGIG (reference sequence). CDR3 residues: CAWSVGGTGSYEQYF. For the CDR3, the DNA is TGTGCCTGGAGTGTAGGCGGGACAGGAAGCTACGAGCAGTACTTC. Full variable domain (outside the CDR3, taken from reference TRBV30 and TRBJ2-7): SQTIHQWPATLVQPVGSPLSLECTVEGTSNPNLYWYRQAAGRGLQLLFYSVGIGQISSEVPQNLSASRPQDRQFILSSKKLLLSDSGFYLCAWSVGGTGSYEQYFGPGTRLTVT.

CDR3 nucleotide sequence: TGTGCCAGCAGTGACCGCCGGGCGGAGGGGTCGTTTGGCTACACCTTC. It specifies CASSDRRAEGSFGYTF. The chain joins TRBV6-1 to TRBJ1-2, with D possibly TRBD1 on 5 matching bases. The germline gives CDR1 MNHNS, CDR2 SASEGT. CDR3 length: 16 amino acids. The ends were cut back, 3 bases at V and 7 bases at J, with 21 bases in the middle.

The V and J genes are TRBV7-9 and TRBJ1-3; 8 bases agree with TRBD1. Per the germline V gene, CDR1 is SEHNR and CDR2 is FQNEAQ (reference sequence). The ends lost 4 bases at V and 6 bases at J; junction bases unmatched: 8. CDR3 size: 15 residues. This CDR3 is CASSSSGTGQNTIYF. The CDR3 region has the DNA TGTGCCAGCAGCTCTTCCGGGACAGGTCAAAACACCATATATTTT.

V is TRBV11-2 and J is TRBJ2-5; TRBD2 might be the D (7 bases). CDR3 length equals 15 residues. CDR1 is SGHAT and CDR2 is FQNNGV in the germline V gene. V lost 5 bases and J lost 1, with 14 bases in between. Here the CDR3 DNA reads TGTGCCAGCAGCCGATGGGGGGGCGCCCAAGAGACCCAGTACTTC. This codes for CASSRWGGAQETQYF.

The CDR3, as DNA: TGTGCCACCCGGGGGGGGAGTGAAGCTTTCTTT. It codes for CATRGGSEAFF. This chain joins TRBV15 and TRBJ1-1, with D maybe TRBD1 (5 bases). The ends were cut back, 8 bases at V and 7 bases at J, with 11 bases in the middle. The length of the CDR3 is 11 residues. Germline assignment: CDR1 LNHNV and CDR2 YYDKDF (reference sequence).

J is TRBJ2-1 and V is TRBV21-1; the table gives TRBD2 as D, unverified against the DNA. TRBV21-1 is termed a pseudogene. This CDR3 spans 14 amino acids. The CDR3 sequence is CASSEDSFYNEQFF. The DNA for the CDR3 is TGTGCCAGCAGCGAGGACTCTTTCTACAATGAGCAGTTCTTC.

J is TRBJ1-1 and V is TRBV6-1, with TRBD1 matching 9 bases. Germline V CDR1 and CDR2: MNHNS, SASEGT. The CDR3 length is 14 residues. The ends lost 7 bases at V and 4 bases at J; junction bases unmatched: 7. The CDR3 spells CASKTGGSSTEAFF. The CDR3 DNA reads TGTGCCAGCAAGACAGGGGGATCGAGCACTGAAGCTTTCTTT.

The chain uses TRBV19 and TRBJ2-7; 9 bases align to TRBD2. The length of the CDR3 is 14 residues. With 8 bases clipped from V and 0 bases from J, the junction kept 5 bases outside the gene matches. Germline lookup yields CDR1 LNHDA and CDR2 SQIVND (reference sequence). Here the CDR3 DNA reads TGTGCCAGTGGGCTAGCGGGACACTCCTACGAGCAGTACTTC. Its protein is CASGLAGHSYEQYF.

The V gene is TRBV13, the J gene TRBJ2-1; 8 bases are a match to TRBD2. In germline, CDR1 is PRHDT, CDR2 FYEKMQ (reference sequence). CDR3 length: 12 amino acids. V lost 7 bases and J lost 7; bases outside the gene matches: 3. This chain's CDR3 is CASKGGRNEQFF. Written as DNA, the CDR3 is TGTGCCAGCAAGGGCGGGAGGAATGAGCAGTTCTTC.